This T cell receptor beta chain was recovered during a study of cytomegalovirus exposure and HLA in healthy donors. Study-level results: In a later analysis, parvovirus B19, influenza, CMV and Epstein-Barr virus appeared linked to several top co-occurrence clusters. Earlier analysis yielded a pattern in which most TCR beta V segments were productive about 90% or about 30% of the time.

Trimming removed 7 bases from V and 7 bases from J, with 19 bases in between. CDR3 size: 14 residues. Germline CDR1 is LNHDA and CDR2 is SQIVND (reference sequence). A note on this clone: Its cognate antigen is unknown.

PCR primers comprised 60 Vbeta and 13 Jbeta primers. The table came from immunoSEQ multiplex PCR; TCRdb's copy has only in-frame clones and leaves some out. Of about 130,000 clones listed, roughly 74% are singletons. The chain joins TRBV19 to TRBJ1-1; D is unclear. The origin of this receptor is a man in his forties or fifties in good health and CMV-seropositive. Material: PBMCs. Written as DNA, the CDR3 is TGTGCCAGTACGAAGGGAGCGAGGTCTGATGAAGCTTTCTTT. It yields the protein CASTKGARSDEAFF.